Listed below are T cell receptor beta chains from one sample, sequenced in a study of T cell repertoires in cytomegalovirus infection. These TCRs are of unknown antigen specificity. One entry per CDR3 protein, called by TCRdb with MiXCR from the reads. Counted here are about 900,000 distinct CDR3 sequences, approximately 33% occurring once; the ten biggest clones make up roughly 13%. The sequencing here drew on cultured CD8+ T cells from PBMCs, taken from culture after CMV antigen stimulation. The receptors stem from a human donor in good health (CMV status not recorded). Some clones in this sample may be carry-over from other donors' samples. Each CDR3 is given with its conserved first and last residue. Each record gives: V gene, J gene, CDR3 protein.

TRBV7-9	TRBJ1-1	CASRPQGGNTEAFF
TRBV11-2	TRBJ1-1	CASSLWGKQTTGANTEAFF
TRBV11-2	TRBJ2-1	CASSLALAVSSYNEQFF
TRBV6-1	TRBJ1-1	CASSEVTPRGAFF
TRBV7-6	TRBJ2-2	CASNPGFEGGELFF
TRBV6-1	TRBJ1-1	CASREAQWDTEAFF
TRBV27	TRBJ1-6	CASSTKQGYNSPLHF
TRBV5-1	TRBJ1-2	CASSFSLTHYGYTF
TRBV19	TRBJ1-1	CASSMGQVHTEAFF
TRBV7-6	TRBJ1-1	CASSPTGSEAFF
TRBV20-1	TRBJ2-3	CSATWTSGASDTQYF
TRBV6-2/TRBV6-3	TRBJ1-1	CASSYQQGYGPMNTEAFF
TRBV7-6	TRBJ2-5	CASSPTGYQETQYF
TRBV5-1	TRBJ2-1	CASSLKGTYNEQFF
TRBV20-1	TRBJ1-2	CSAAGTGGEYNYGYTF